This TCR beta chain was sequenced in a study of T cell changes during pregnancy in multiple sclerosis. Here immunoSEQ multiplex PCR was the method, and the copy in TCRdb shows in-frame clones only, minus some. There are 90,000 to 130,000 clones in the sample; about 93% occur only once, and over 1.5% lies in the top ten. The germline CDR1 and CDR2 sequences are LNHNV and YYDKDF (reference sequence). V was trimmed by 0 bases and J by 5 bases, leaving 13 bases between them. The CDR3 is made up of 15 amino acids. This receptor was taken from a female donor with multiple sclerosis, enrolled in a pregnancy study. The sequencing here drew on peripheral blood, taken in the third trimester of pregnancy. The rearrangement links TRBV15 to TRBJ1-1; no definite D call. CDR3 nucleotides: TGTGCCACCAGCAGAGAAAGGGAGGTCCGTACTGAAGCTTTCTTT. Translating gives CATSREREVRTEAFF.